These 15 T cell receptor beta chains came from one sample sequenced in a study of tumor-infiltrating lymphocytes in oesophageal squamous cell carcinoma. TCRdb ran MiXCR on the PCR reads and lists one entry per CDR3 protein. The sample holds some 15,000 distinct CDR3 sequences; 44% are singletons and the top ten take roughly 37%. The source material was blood. Receptors were obtained from a female donor with esophageal squamous cell carcinoma.

The genes are TRBV7-8 and TRBJ2-7, with 8 bases aligning to TRBD1. The J call is in doubt because the DNA end fits TRBJ2-5 better. This CDR3 comprises 15 residues. Germline V gives CDR1 SGHVS, CDR2 FQNEAQ. The CDR3 is CASSLEGTGQETQYF. The CDR3 DNA reads as TGTGCCAGCAGCTTAGAAGGGACAGGACAAGAGACCCAGTACTTC.

Ten or more counts support this clonotype. This clone may be a read error of a much larger clone one base away. The chain combines TRBV7-9 with TRBJ2-5, with D tentatively TRBD1 (5 bases). Trimming took off 4 bases at V and 11 bases at J, with 14 bases between the two ends. The CDR3 has 12 amino acids. Looked up from germline, CDR1 is SEHNR and CDR2 is FQNEAQ (reference sequence). This chain's CDR3 is CASSYRYNEQYF. In DNA form, the CDR3 reads TGTGCCAGCAGCTACAGGTACAATGAGCAGTACTTC.

This clonotype was seen a few times. Given a much more abundant clone one base away, this may be a read error. The V and J genes are TRBV28 and TRBJ2-3, with unresolved D. V was clipped by 6 bases and J by 4 bases, with 5 bases between them. The germline gives CDR1 MDHEN, CDR2 SYDVKM. CDR3 length: 11 amino acids. The CDR3 is CASSISDTQYF. CDR3 sequence (DNA): TGTGCCAGCAGCATATCAGATACGCAGTATTTT.

At least ten counts were recorded for this clonotype. The chain uses TRBV5-1 and TRBJ1-2; 9 bases match TRBD1. The CDR3 contains 17 residues. CDR1 is SGHRS, CDR2 YFSETQ, per germline. J lost 6 bases, V lost 0 bases, and 12 bases had no gene match. This CDR3 reads CASSLGGQGDGANGYTF. The DNA for the CDR3 is TGCGCCAGCAGCTTGGGGGGACAGGGAGACGGGGCCAATGGCTACACCTTC. The full variable domain, in which reference TRBV5-1 and TRBJ1-2 provide the parts outside the CDR3, is KAGVTQTPRYLIKTRGQQVTLSCSPISGHRSVSWYQQTPGQGLQFLFEYFSETQRNKGNFPGRFSGRQFSNSRSEMNVSTLELGDSALYLCASSLGGQGDGANGYTFGSGTRLTVV.

The genes are TRBV7-2 and TRBJ2-7; D is undetermined. CDR1 and CDR2 from the germline V gene are SGHTA and FQGNSA. Trimming stripped 1 base from V and 0 bases from J, with 7 bases between. This CDR3 is 14 amino acids long. The CDR3 here is CASSLVWSSYEQYF. The CDR3 DNA reads TGTGCCAGCAGCTTAGTCTGGTCCTCCTACGAGCAGTACTTC. The variable domain in full, with the rest retrieved from reference TRBV7-2 and TRBJ2-7, is GAGVSQSPSNKVTEKGKDVELRCDPISGHTALYWYRQSLGQGLEFLIYFQGNSAPDKSGLPSDRFSAERTGGSVSTLTIQRTQQEDSAVYLCASSLVWSSYEQYFGPGTRLTVT.

This clonotype was counted between two and nine times. A much larger clone is a single base away; this may be a read error. The rearrangement links TRBV27 to TRBJ2-1, with D maybe TRBD1 (6 bases). The DNA end favors TRBJ2-7, so the J call may be wrong. The germline CDR1 and CDR2 sequences are MNHEY and SMNVEV (reference sequence). The CDR3 length is 14 residues. Here the CDR3 reads CASSYRTDYNEQYF. In DNA form, the CDR3 reads TGTGCCAGCAGTTATAGGACAGACTACAATGAGCAGTACTTC.

The V call is TRBV7-2, the J call TRBJ1-1; D remains ambiguous. Germline V CDR1 and CDR2: SGHTA, FQGNSA. The CDR3 loop spans 15 amino acids. The V end was cut by 0 bases, the J end by 0 bases, with 8 bases between. The CDR3 sequence is CASSLAPRLNTEAFF. The CDR3 nucleotides read TGTGCCAGCAGCTTAGCCCCCAGGTTGAACACTGAAGCTTTCTTT.

This clonotype is classed as medium-sized. This CDR3 is CASSSTSGVLGEQFF. The CDR3 DNA reads TGTGCCAGCAGCTCGACTAGCGGGGTATTGGGTGAGCAGTTCTTC. The chain combines TRBV7-9 with TRBJ2-1; 11 nucleotides align to TRBD2. CDR1 and CDR2 from the germline V gene are SEHNR and FQNEAQ (reference sequence). Losses at the gene ends were 4 bases for V and 9 bases for J; bases not matched to a gene: 8. This CDR3 region has 15 residues.

This clonotype was picked up many times. V gene TRBV6-1 combines with J gene TRBJ2-5; 7 nucleotides match TRBD1. V trimming: 7 bases; J trimming: 11 bases; junction bases outside the gene matches: 10. Germline-derived CDR1 and CDR2 are MNHNS and SASEGT. This CDR3 has 12 residues. As DNA, the CDR3 is TGTGCCAGCACGACAGGGCACAATGAGCAGTACTTC. This translates into CASTTGHNEQYF.

The rearrangement uses TRBV7-2 and TRBJ2-5, with D perhaps being TRBD1 or TRBD2 (5 bases each). CDR1 and CDR2 (germline): SGHTA, FQGNSA. V was clipped by 5 bases and J by 11 bases, with 30 bases between them. The CDR3 spans 17 residues. The CDR3 protein is CASSPGRVGTLRLEQYF. CDR3 coding DNA: TGTGCCAGCAGCCCAGGGCGGGTTGGGACGCTACGTCTGGAGCAGTACTTC.

This clonotype was detected ten times or more. The chain recombines TRBV10-2 with TRBJ2-3, with 12 bases fitting TRBD1. Germline CDR1 WSHSY, CDR2 SAAADI. The CDR3 consists of 16 residues. The J segment lost 5 bases and the V segment lost 0 bases, leaving 3 bases of the junction unmatched. CDR3 in DNA: TGCGCCAGCAGTGAGTCGAGGGACAGGGGGCAAGATACGCAGTATTTT. It codes for CASSESRDRGQDTQYF.

This clonotype was observed many times. A junction end diverges from the germline sequence, so it may reflect a read error. CDR3 sequence reads: CASSQDLAGRGSPLHF. The CDR3 bases are TGCGCCAGCAGCCAAGATTTGGCGGGGAGAGGATCACCCCTCCACTTC. The chain joins TRBV4-3 to TRBJ2-7; perhaps TRBD2 as D (6 bases). Germline CDR1 is LGHNA and CDR2 is YSLEER. The CDR3 is 16 residues long.

Sample share makes this clonotype medium-sized. The rearrangement links TRBV11-2 to TRBJ2-1, with 7 positions matching TRBD1. Per the germline V gene, CDR1 is SGHAT and CDR2 is FQNNGV. J was trimmed by 4 bases and V by 5 bases; bases with no gene match: 5. This CDR3 comprises 14 residues. CDR3 region: CASSQTGVYNEQFF. Here the CDR3 DNA reads TGTGCCAGCAGCCAAACAGGGGTGTACAATGAGCAGTTCTTC.

The V call is TRBV20-1, the J call TRBJ1-2; tentative D call: TRBD1 (6 bases). From germline, CDR1 is DFQATT and CDR2 SNEGSKA (reference sequence). V lost 5 bases and J 8 bases, leaving 18 bases between the germline ends. The CDR3 has 13 residues. The CDR3 sequence is CSAGTGTILGYTF. CDR3 DNA: TGCAGTGCTGGGACCGGGACAATCCTGGGCTACACCTTC.

This chain joins TRBV7-9 and TRBJ2-1; 12 positions match TRBD2. The length of the CDR3 is 16 residues. V shed 5 bases and J 5 bases; nucleotides not matched to a gene: 7. CDR1 is SEHNR, CDR2 FQNEAQ, per germline (reference sequence). The CDR3 sequence: CASSPPTSGRHNEQFF. The CDR3 DNA reads TGTGCCAGCAGCCCCCCGACTAGCGGGAGACACAATGAGCAGTTCTTC. The full variable domain, rest sourced from reference TRBV7-9 and TRBJ2-1, is DTGVSQNPRHKITKRGQNVTFRCDPISEHNRLYWYRQTLGQGPEFLTYFQNEAQLEKSRLLSDRFSAERPKGSFSTLEIQRTEQGDSAMYLCASSPPTSGRHNEQFFGPGTRLTVL.